This TCR beta chain was captured by sequencing in a study of cytomegalovirus exposure and HLA in healthy donors. At the level of the study: The 120 million or so unique TCR beta sequences, from roughly 170 million T cells, were found by an earlier analysis.

Study outcomes and limitations: Segments of the TCR beta V type were, in most cases, productive about 90% or about 30% of the time in an earlier analysis.

Primers for the PCR totalled 60 Vbeta and 13 Jbeta. The protocol was immunoSEQ multiplex PCR, while the TCRdb copy is restricted to in-frame clones and leaves out a portion. The sample contains around 200,000 clones, roughly 80% of which appear only once. A remark on this clone: The antigen is not known.

Trimming took off 1 base at V and 6 bases at J, with 10 bases between the two ends. Germline loops: CDR1 SGHRS, CDR2 YFSETQ. The CDR3 is made up of 14 amino acids. The V call is TRBV5-1, the J call TRBJ1-4; the D gene is possibly TRBD1 (6 bases). This TCR was sampled from a girl aged 5 to 17 in good health and CMV-seronegative. Source material: PBMCs. DNA for the CDR3: TGCGCCAGCAGCTTGACAGGGTACGATGAAAAACTGTTTTTT. It yields the protein CASSLTGYDEKLFF.